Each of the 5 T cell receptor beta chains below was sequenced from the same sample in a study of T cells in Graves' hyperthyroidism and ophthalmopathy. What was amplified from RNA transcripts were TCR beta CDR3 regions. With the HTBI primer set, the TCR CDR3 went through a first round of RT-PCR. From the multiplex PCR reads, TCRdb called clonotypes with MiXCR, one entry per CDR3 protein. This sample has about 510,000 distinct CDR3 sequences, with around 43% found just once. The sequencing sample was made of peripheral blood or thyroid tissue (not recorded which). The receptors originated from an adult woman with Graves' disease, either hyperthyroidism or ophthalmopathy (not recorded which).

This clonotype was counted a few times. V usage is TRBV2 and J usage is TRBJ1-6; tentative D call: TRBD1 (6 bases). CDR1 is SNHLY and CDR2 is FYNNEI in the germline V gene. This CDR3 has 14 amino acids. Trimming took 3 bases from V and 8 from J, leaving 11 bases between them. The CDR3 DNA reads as TGTGCCAGCAGTGATTGGGCAGGGGATTCACCCCTCCACTTT. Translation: CASSDWAGDSPLHF.

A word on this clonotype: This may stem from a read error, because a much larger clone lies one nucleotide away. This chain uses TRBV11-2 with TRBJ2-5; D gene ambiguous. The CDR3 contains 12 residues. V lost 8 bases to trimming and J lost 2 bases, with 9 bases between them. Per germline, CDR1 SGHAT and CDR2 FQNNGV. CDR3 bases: TGTGCCAGCTCACCAGAACAAGAGACCCAGTACTTC. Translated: CASSPEQETQYF.

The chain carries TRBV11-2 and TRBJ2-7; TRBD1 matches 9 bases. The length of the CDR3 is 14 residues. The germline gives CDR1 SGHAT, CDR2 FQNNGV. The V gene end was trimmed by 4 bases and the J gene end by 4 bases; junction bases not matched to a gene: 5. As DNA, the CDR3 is TGTGCCAGCAGCTGGGGACAGGGAAGATACGAGCAGTACTTC. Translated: CASSWGQGRYEQYF.

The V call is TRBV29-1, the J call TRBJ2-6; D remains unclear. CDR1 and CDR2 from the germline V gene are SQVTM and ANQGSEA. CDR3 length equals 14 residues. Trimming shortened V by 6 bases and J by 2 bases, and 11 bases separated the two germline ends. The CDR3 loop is CSVGHLAGANVLTF. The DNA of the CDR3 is TGCAGCGTGGGTCACTTAGCTGGGGCCAACGTCCTGACTTTC.

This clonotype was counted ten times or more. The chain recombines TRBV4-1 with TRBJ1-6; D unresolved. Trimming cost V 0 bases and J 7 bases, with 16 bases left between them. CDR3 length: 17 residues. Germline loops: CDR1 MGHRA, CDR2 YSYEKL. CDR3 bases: TGCGCCAGCAGCCAAGACAGGATAATAATAGGGAATTCACCCCTCCACTTT. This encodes CASSQDRIIIGNSPLHF.